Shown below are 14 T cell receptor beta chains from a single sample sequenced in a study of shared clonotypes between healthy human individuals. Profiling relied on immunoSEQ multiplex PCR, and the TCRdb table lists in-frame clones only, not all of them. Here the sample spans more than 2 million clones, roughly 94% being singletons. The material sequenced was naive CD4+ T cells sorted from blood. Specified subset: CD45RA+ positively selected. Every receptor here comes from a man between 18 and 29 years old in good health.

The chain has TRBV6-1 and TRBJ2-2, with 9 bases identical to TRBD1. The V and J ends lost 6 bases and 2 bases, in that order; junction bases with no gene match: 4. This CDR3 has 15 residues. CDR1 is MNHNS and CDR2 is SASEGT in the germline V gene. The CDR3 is CASRRQGGNTGELFF. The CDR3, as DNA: TGTGCCAGCAGGCGACAGGGGGGAAACACCGGGGAGCTGTTTTTT.

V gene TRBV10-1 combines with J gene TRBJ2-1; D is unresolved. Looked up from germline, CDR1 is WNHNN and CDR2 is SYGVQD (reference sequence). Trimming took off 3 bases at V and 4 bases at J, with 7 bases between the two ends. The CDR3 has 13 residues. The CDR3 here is CASSEGLYNEQFF. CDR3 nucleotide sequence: TGCGCCAGCAGTGAAGGCTTATACAATGAGCAGTTCTTC.

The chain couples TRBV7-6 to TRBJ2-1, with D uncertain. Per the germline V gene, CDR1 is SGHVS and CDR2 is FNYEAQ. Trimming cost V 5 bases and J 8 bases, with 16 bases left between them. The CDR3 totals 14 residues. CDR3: CASSRKPDRDEQFF. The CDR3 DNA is TGTGCCAGCAGCCGAAAGCCCGACCGGGATGAGCAGTTCTTC.

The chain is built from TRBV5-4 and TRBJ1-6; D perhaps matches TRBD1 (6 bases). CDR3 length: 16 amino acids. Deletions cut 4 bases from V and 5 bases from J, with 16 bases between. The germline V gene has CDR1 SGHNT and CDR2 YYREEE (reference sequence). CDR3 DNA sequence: TGTGCCAGCAGCGCGAGACAGGCACCCAATAATTCACCCCTCCACTTT. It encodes CASSARQAPNNSPLHF.

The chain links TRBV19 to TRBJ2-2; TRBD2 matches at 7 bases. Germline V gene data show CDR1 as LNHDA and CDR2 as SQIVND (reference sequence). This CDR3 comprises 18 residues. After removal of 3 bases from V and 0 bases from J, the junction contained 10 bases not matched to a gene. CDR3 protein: CASSIRAGRLANTGELFF. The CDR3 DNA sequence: TGTGCCAGTAGTATCAGAGCGGGACGACTCGCGAACACCGGGGAGCTGTTTTTT.

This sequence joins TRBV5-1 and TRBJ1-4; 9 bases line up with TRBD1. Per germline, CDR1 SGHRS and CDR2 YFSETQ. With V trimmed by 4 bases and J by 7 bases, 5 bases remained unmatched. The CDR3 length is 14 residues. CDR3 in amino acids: CASSSTGGSEKLFF. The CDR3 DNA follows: TGCGCCAGCAGCAGCACAGGGGGCAGTGAAAAACTGTTTTTT.

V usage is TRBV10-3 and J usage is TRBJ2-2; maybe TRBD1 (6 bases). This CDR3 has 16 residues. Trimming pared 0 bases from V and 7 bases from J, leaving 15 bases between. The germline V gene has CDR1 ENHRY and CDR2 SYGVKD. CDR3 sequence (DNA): TGTGCCATCAGTGAGTCGGGGACACGGAGTGGCGGGGAGCTGTTTTTT. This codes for CAISESGTRSGGELFF.

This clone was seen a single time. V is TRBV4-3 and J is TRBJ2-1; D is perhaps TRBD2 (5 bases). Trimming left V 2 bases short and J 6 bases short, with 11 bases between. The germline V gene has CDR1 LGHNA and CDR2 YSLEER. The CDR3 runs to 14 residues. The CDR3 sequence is CASSQLGLTNEQFF. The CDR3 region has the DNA TGCGCCAGCAGCCAATTAGGACTCACCAATGAGCAGTTCTTC.

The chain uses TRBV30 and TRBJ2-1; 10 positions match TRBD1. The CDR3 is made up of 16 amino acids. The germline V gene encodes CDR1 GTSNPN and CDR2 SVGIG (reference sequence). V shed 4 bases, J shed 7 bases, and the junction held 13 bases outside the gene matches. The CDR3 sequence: CAWTRPPGQGRNEQFF. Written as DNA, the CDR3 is TGTGCCTGGACAAGGCCCCCGGGACAGGGGAGAAATGAGCAGTTCTTC.

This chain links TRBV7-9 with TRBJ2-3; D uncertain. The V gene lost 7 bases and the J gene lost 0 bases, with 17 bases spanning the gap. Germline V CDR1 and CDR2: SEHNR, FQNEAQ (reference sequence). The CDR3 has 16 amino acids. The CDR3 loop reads CASTSGTAPSTDTQYF. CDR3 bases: TGTGCCAGCACATCTGGTACGGCACCGAGCACAGATACGCAGTATTTT.

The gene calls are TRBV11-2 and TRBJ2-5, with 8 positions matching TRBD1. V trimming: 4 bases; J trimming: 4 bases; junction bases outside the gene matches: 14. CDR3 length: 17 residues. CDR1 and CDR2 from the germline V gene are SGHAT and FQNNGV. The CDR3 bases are TGTGCCAGCAGCTCGCTGCAGGGGGCGACGTTTGGAGAGACCCAGTACTTC. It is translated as CASSSLQGATFGETQYF.

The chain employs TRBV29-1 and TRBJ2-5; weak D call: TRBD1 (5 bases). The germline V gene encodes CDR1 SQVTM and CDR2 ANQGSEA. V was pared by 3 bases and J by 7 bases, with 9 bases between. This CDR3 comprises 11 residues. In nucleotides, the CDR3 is TGCAGCGTTGAGTACCAGGGGACCCAGTACTTC. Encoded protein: CSVEYQGTQYF.

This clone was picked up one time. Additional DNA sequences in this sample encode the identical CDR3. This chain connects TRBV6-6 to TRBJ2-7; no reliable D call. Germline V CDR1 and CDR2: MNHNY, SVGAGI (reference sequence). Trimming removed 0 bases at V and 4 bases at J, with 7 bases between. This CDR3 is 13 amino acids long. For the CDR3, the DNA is TGTGCCAGCAGTTACTCGTACGGATACGAGCAGTACTTC. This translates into CASSYSYGYEQYF.

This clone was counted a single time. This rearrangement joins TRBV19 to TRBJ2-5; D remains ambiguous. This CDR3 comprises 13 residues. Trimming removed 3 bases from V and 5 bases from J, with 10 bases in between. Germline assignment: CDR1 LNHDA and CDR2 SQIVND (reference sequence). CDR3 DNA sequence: TGTGCCAGTAGTATCGCTGGGTCCGAGACCCAGTACTTC. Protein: CASSIAGSETQYF.